This T cell receptor (beta chain) was profiled in a study of blood T cell repertoires in COVID-19. As for the study in general: From the United States, Italy and Spain came samples of acute and convalescent COVID-19. Nucleic acid was either cDNA or gDNA, and it came from T cells, B-cell-depleted T cells, or PBMCs.

Authors' data handling: Amplifying reference gene primers gave estimates of nucleated cell counts. Produced via immunoSEQ multiplex PCR; TCRdb's table is partial and in-frame only. From that table come the V and J calls and clone size; the DNA was used to work out D and trimming. The sample lists just over 30,000 clones, more than 80% occurring once. The V gene end was trimmed by 0 bases and the J gene end by 0 bases; junction bases not matched to a gene: 6. The germline V gene encodes CDR1 LNHNV and CDR2 YYDKDF (reference sequence). CDR3 length: 18 amino acids. The sample was peripheral blood. The V call is TRBV15, the J call TRBJ1-3; TRBD1 matches at 9 bases. The clonotype originates from a woman aged 40 to 50 with active or convalescent COVID-19. The CDR3 DNA sequence: TGTGCCACCAGCAGAGATGGGGTGGGACAGGGCTCTGGAAACACCATATATTTT. Translation: CATSRDGVGQGSGNTIYF.